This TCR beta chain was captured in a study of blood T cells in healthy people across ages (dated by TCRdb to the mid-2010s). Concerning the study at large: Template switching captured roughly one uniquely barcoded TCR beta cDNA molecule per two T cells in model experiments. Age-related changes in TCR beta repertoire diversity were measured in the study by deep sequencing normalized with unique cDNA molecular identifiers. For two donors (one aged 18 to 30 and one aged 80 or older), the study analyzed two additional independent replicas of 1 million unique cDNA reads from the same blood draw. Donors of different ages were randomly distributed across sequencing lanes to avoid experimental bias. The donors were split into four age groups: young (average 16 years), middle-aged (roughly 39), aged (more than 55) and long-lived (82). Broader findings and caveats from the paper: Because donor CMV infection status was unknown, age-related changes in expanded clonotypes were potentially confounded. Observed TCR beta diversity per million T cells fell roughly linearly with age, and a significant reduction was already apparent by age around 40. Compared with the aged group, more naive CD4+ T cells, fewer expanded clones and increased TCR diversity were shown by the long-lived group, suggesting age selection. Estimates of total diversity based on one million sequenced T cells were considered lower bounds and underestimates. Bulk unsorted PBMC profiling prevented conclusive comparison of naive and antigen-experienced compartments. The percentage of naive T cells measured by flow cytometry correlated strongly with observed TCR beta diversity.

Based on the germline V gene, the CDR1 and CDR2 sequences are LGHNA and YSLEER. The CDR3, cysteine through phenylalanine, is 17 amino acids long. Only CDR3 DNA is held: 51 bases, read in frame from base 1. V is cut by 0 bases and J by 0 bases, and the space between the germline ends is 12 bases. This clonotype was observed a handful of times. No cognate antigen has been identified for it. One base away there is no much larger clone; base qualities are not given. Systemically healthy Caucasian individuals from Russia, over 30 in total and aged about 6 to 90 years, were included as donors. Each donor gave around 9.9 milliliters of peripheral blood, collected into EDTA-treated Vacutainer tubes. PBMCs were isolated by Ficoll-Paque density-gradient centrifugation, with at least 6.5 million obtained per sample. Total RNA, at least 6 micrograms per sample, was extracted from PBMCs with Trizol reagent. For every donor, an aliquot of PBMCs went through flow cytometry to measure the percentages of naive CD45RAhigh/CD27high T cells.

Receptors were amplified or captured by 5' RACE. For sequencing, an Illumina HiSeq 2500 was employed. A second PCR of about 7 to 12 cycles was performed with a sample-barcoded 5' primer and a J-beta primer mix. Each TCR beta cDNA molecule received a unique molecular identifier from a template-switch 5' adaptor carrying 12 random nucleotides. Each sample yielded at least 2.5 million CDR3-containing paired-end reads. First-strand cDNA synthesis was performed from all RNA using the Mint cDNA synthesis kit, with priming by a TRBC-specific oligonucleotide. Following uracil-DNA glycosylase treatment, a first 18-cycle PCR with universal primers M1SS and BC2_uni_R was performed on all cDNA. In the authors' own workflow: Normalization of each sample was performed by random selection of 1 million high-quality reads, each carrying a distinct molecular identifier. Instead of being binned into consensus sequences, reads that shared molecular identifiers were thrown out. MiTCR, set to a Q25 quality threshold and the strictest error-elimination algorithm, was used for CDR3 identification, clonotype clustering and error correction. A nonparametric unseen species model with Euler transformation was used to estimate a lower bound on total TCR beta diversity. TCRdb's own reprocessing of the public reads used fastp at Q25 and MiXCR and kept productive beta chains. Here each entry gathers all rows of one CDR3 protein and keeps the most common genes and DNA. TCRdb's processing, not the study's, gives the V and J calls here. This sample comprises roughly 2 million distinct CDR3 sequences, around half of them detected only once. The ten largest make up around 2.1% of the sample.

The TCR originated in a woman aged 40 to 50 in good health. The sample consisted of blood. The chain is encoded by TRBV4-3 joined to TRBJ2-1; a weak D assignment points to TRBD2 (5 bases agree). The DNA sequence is TGCGCCAGCAGCCAAGAAGTTCAGGACTCCTCCTACAATGAGCAGTTCTTC. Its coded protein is CASSQEVQDSSYNEQFF.